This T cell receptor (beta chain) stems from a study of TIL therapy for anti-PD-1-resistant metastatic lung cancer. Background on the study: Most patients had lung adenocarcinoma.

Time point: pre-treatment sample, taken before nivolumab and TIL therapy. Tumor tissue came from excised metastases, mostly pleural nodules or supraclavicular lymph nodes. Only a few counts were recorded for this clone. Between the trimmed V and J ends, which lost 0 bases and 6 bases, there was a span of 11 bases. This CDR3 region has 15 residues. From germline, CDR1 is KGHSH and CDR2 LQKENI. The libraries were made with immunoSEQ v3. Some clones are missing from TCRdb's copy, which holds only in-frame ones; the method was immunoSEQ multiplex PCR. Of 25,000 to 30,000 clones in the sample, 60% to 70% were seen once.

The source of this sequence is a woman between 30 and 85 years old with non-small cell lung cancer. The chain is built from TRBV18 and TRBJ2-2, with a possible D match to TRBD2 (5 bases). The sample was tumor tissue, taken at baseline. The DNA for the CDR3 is TGTGCCAGCTCACCACCCACTAGTAGAGCCGGGGAGCTGTTTTTT. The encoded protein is CASSPPTSRAGELFF.